Below, 13 T cell receptor beta chains from the same sample are listed, as sequenced in a study of cytomegalovirus exposure and HLA in healthy donors. 13 Jbeta primers and 60 Vbeta primers were used for the PCR. Only in-frame clones appear in the TCRdb table, and some are missing; sequencing was by immunoSEQ multiplex PCR. The sample has around 140,000 clones; more than 60% are singletons. Sequencing was done on a sample of PBMCs. All receptors come from a man aged 40-49 years in good health and CMV-seropositive.

The gene calls are TRBV7-3 and TRBJ2-2, with 8 bases matching TRBD1. Germline trimming cut 5 bases from V and 6 bases from J; bases unmatched to any gene: 8. In germline, CDR1 is SGHTA, CDR2 FQGTGA. This CDR3 contains 15 residues. In nucleotides, the CDR3 is TGTGCCAGCAGCCAACAGGGGGAGGTGGCCGGGGAGCTGTTTTTT. Protein sequence: CASSQQGEVAGELFF.

The chain couples TRBV10-1 to TRBJ2-1, with D tentatively TRBD2 (5 bases). The CDR3 sequence is 15 residues long. The V end was cut by 4 bases, the J end by 5 bases, with 15 bases between. Germline V CDR1 and CDR2: WNHNN, SYGVQD (reference sequence). CDR3 amino acids: CASSAAGAEDNEQFF. The CDR3 DNA follows: TGCGCCAGCAGTGCCGCCGGAGCGGAAGACAATGAGCAGTTCTTC.

This clone was detected only once. This chain joins TRBV6-6 and TRBJ2-5; 9 nucleotides line up with TRBD2. V lost 5 bases, J lost 2 bases, and 6 bases stayed unmatched. Germline CDR1 and CDR2: MNHNY and SVGAGI (reference sequence). This CDR3 is 15 amino acids long. CDR3 sequence: CASSRTSETQETQYF. DNA for the CDR3: TGTGCCAGCAGTCGGACTAGCGAGACTCAAGAGACCCAGTACTTC.

In its sample, this clone was seen a few times. The CDR3 region has the DNA TGCGCCAGCAGCCAAGGGTGGGGCGTACTAGCGGGAGTGGAAGATACGCAGTATTTT. This translates into CASSQGWGVLAGVEDTQYF. The chain couples TRBV4-3 to TRBJ2-3; 11 bases agree with TRBD2. The CDR3 loop spans 19 amino acids. Germline V gene sequence: CDR1 LGHNA, CDR2 YSLEER. The junction had 14 bases not matched to a gene; V was cut back by 1 base and J by 5 bases.

This clone was seen only a few times. This sequence joins TRBV6-5 and TRBJ2-7; 7 nucleotides match TRBD2. V dropped 8 bases and J dropped 1; count of bases not matched to a gene: 5. The CDR3 is made up of 13 amino acids. Germline V CDR1 and CDR2: MNHEY, SVGAGI. The CDR3 spells CASGAGSSYEQYF. CDR3 in DNA: TGTGCCAGCGGAGCGGGATCGTCCTACGAGCAGTACTTC.

V gene TRBV14 combines with J gene TRBJ2-1, with 10 bases that match TRBD2. This CDR3 contains 16 residues. CDR1 is SGHDN, CDR2 FVKESK, per germline. The ends lost 2 bases at V and 4 bases at J; junction bases unmatched: 5. CDR3 coding DNA: TGTGCCAGCAGCCAACCCGGACTAGCGGAGTACAATGAGCAGTTCTTC. It specifies CASSQPGLAEYNEQFF.

The V gene is TRBV18, the J gene TRBJ2-1; tentative D call: TRBD1 (5 bases). V was shortened by 0 bases and J by 12 bases, with 15 bases between the two germline ends. Germline V lookup: CDR1 KGHSH, CDR2 LQKENI. The CDR3 runs to 14 residues. The CDR3 nucleotides read TGTGCCAGCTCACCACCCGATAAAACAGGCACGCAGTTCTTC. Encoded protein: CASSPPDKTGTQFF.

The rearrangement joins TRBV4-2 to TRBJ2-2; TRBD2 matches 9 bases. This CDR3 is 16 amino acids long. J lost 6 bases, V lost 0 bases, and 5 bases had no gene match. Germline CDR1 reads LGHNA; CDR2 reads YNFKEQ. CDR3 bases: TGTGCCAGCAGCCAAGAGGGCGGGAGGGGGGCCGGGGAGCTGTTTTTT. Protein sequence: CASSQEGGRGAGELFF.

This rearrangement joins TRBV27 to TRBJ1-5; D unclear. Germline V CDR1 and CDR2: MNHEY, SMNVEV (reference sequence). The length of the CDR3 is 13 residues. Trimming took 2 bases from V and 4 from J, leaving 6 bases between them. CDR3 protein: CASSLGPNQPQHF. In DNA, the CDR3 is TGTGCCAGCAGTTTAGGGCCTAATCAGCCCCAGCATTTT.

The chain carries TRBV7-3 and TRBJ2-1; TRBD1 matches at 9 bases. Germline V CDR1 and CDR2: SGHTA, FQGTGA. V was clipped by 1 base and J by 4 bases; unmatched bases: 2. The CDR3 extends over 15 amino acids. The CDR3 DNA reads TGTGCCAGCAGCTTAATGGGACAGGGTTACAATGAGCAGTTCTTC. As protein: CASSLMGQGYNEQFF.

The V and J genes are TRBV5-5 and TRBJ1-2; D perhaps matches TRBD1 (6 bases). The CDR3 extends over 14 amino acids. CDR1 and CDR2 (germline): SGHKS, YYEKEE (reference sequence). V was pared by 0 bases and J by 3 bases, with 9 bases between. CDR3 loop: CASSLGGGYYGYTF. CDR3 coding DNA: TGTGCCAGCAGCTTGGGAGGGGGTTACTATGGCTACACCTTC.

V gene TRBV5-8 combines with J gene TRBJ2-7, with D perhaps TRBD2 (5 bases). Germline V lookup: CDR1 SGHTS, CDR2 YDEGEE. The CDR3 totals 14 residues. Trimming took 4 bases from V and 3 from J, leaving 14 bases between them. The CDR3 reads CASSLRPRDYEQYF. Written as DNA, the CDR3 is TGTGCCAGCAGCCTTAGGCCCCGGGACTACGAGCAGTACTTC.

The V gene is TRBV5-6, the J gene TRBJ2-1, with 8 bases identical to TRBD2. The V gene end was trimmed by 3 bases and the J gene end by 9 bases; junction bases not matched to a gene: 8. This CDR3 comprises 14 residues. In germline, CDR1 is SGHDT, CDR2 YYEEEE. Here the CDR3 reads CASSWGLEDGEQFF. For the CDR3, the DNA is TGTGCCAGCAGCTGGGGACTAGAAGACGGTGAGCAGTTCTTC. Supplemented by reference TRBV5-6 and TRBJ2-1, the full variable domain reads DAGVTQSPTHLIKTRGQQVTLRCSPKSGHDTVSWYQQALGQGPQFIFQYYEEEERQRGNFPDRFSGHQFPNYSSELNVNALLLGDSALYLCASSWGLEDGEQFFGPGTRLTVL.